A single sample gave rise to the 24 T cell receptor beta chains below, sequenced in a study of response to subunit inactivated influenza vaccine. TCRdb re-called the RT-PCR reads through MiXCR, storing one row per CDR3 protein. The sample records hundreds of thousands of distinct CDR3 sequences, about 11% being singletons. This material consisted of PBMCs from blood, taken on the day of vaccination. The source is a man aged 45-65 years who received an inactivated influenza vaccine.

This chain connects TRBV20-1 to TRBJ1-5, with 12 bases identical to TRBD1. CDR3 length: 13 residues. V lost 7 bases, J lost 4 bases, and 2 bases stayed unmatched. Germline values: CDR1 DFQATT, CDR2 SNEGSKA (reference sequence). This CDR3 is CSVGQGANQPQHF. Written as DNA, the CDR3 is TGCAGTGTGGGACAGGGGGCGAATCAGCCCCAGCATTTT.

This clonotype has a count of ten or more. The chain is built from TRBV6-5 and TRBJ1-6; D unresolved. V was cut by 3 bases and J by 7 bases, with 4 bases left in between. Per the germline V gene, CDR1 is MNHEY and CDR2 is SVGAGI. The CDR3 consists of 12 residues. For the CDR3, the DNA is TGTGCCAGCAGTTATGCGAATTCACCCCTCCACTTT. It specifies CASSYANSPLHF.

In this sample, this clonotype turned up many times. This chain uses TRBV20-1 with TRBJ1-2; possible D gene TRBD1, 6 bases. Germline CDR1 and CDR2: DFQATT and SNEGSKA (reference sequence). The V end lost 6 bases, the J end lost 3 bases, and 17 bases lay between the germline ends. The CDR3 is 14 amino acids. CDR3 nucleotides: TGCAGTGCCATAAACAGGGCTAACTACTATGGCTACACCTTC. It translates to CSAINRANYYGYTF.

The table lists this clonotype with a few counts. The chain carries TRBV20-1 and TRBJ1-4, with D unclear. This CDR3 spans 13 amino acids. The V and J ends lost 3 bases and 8 bases respectively, with 13 bases between them. Germline V lookup: CDR1 DFQATT, CDR2 SNEGSKA (reference sequence). DNA for the CDR3: TGCAGTGCTAGTCTCCGAGCGGGGGAAAAACTGTTTTTT. This codes for CSASLRAGEKLFF.

The rearrangement links TRBV5-1 to TRBJ2-7; D uncertain. The germline V and J ends were trimmed by 0 bases and 1 base, with 17 bases remaining between them. This CDR3 comprises 17 residues. Germline-derived CDR1 and CDR2 are SGHRS and YFSETQ. CDR3 sequence: CASSLDAAWTPSYEQYF. CDR3 nucleotide sequence: TGCGCCAGCAGCTTGGACGCGGCATGGACGCCTTCCTACGAGCAGTACTTC.

The chain couples TRBV30 to TRBJ1-5; tentative D call: TRBD1 (5 bases). The CDR3 totals 15 residues. Per germline, CDR1 GTSNPN and CDR2 SVGIG (reference sequence). The V end lost 0 bases, the J end lost 0 bases, and 9 bases lay between the germline ends. CDR3 in DNA: TGTGCCTGGAGTGTAGGGGTTTATAGCAATCAGCCCCAGCATTTT. Protein: CAWSVGVYSNQPQHF.

This clonotype was recorded a few times. This sequence joins TRBV29-1 and TRBJ2-1; unclear D gene. The CDR3 loop spans 14 amino acids. The germline V and J ends were trimmed by 5 bases and 0 bases, with 11 bases remaining between them. CDR1 and CDR2 (germline): SQVTM, ANQGSEA. Here the CDR3 reads CSVFVGTSYNEQFF. The CDR3 DNA is TGCAGCGTTTTTGTCGGAACCTCCTACAATGAGCAGTTCTTC.

There are a few counts of this clonotype. This rearrangement joins TRBV9 to TRBJ2-6; 10 positions match TRBD1. The CDR3 loop spans 17 amino acids. V lost 4 bases to trimming and J lost 1 base; unmatched junction nucleotides: 5. Germline CDR1 reads SGDLS; CDR2 reads YYNGEE. CDR3 residues: CASSPGQGQSGANVLTF. The CDR3 bases are TGTGCCAGCAGCCCGGGACAGGGGCAATCTGGGGCCAACGTCCTGACTTTC.

This clonotype was detected a few times. The chain combines TRBV5-1 with TRBJ2-7; tentatively, D is TRBD1 (5 bases). V lost 3 bases and J lost 5, with 15 bases in between. CDR3 length: 14 amino acids. Per germline, CDR1 SGHRS and CDR2 YFSETQ. The CDR3 DNA reads TGCGCCAGCAGCTCCCCGTCAGGGTCCAACGAGCAGTACTTC. Translating it yields CASSSPSGSNEQYF.

The chain is built from TRBV15 and TRBJ2-5; D is perhaps TRBD2 (6 bases). The ends were cut back, 0 bases at V and 4 bases at J, with 18 bases in the middle. There are 17 residues in the CDR3. Per the germline V gene, CDR1 is LNHNV and CDR2 is YYDKDF (reference sequence). The CDR3 DNA follows: TGTGCCACCAGCAGAGATCTAGGACGGAGGGGTCGAGAGACCCAGTACTTC. Translating gives CATSRDLGRRGRETQYF. Complete variable domain (other parts from reference TRBV15 and TRBJ2-5): DAMVIQNPRYQVTQFGKPVTLSCSQTLNHNVMYWYQQKSSQAPKLLFHYYDKDFNNEADTPDNFQSRRPNTSFCFLDIRSPGLGDTAMYLCATSRDLGRRGRETQYFGPGTRLLVL.

This clonotype was counted a few times. The chain uses TRBV6-5 and TRBJ2-7; 7 bases are a match to TRBD1. Trimming at V came to 4 bases and at J to 2 bases, leaving 5 bases not matched to a gene. The CDR3 runs 14 residues. Germline assignment: CDR1 MNHEY and CDR2 SVGAGI. The chain's CDR3 is CASSLWDRPYEQYF. The CDR3 coding sequence is TGTGCCAGCAGTTTATGGGACAGACCCTACGAGCAGTACTTC.

This clonotype was picked up a small number of times. This chain links TRBV12-3 or TRBV12-4 with TRBJ2-7, with a weak D call TRBD2 (6 bases). There are 13 residues in the CDR3. Deletions cut 5 bases from V and 3 bases from J, with 11 bases between. CDR3 region: CASSGVAVYEQYF. Written as DNA, the CDR3 is TGTGCCAGCAGTGGGGTAGCGGTCTACGAGCAGTACTTC.

This clonotype was seen more than once but under ten times. The chain employs TRBV20-1 and TRBJ2-3; TRBD2 aligns across 10 bases. Germline V gene data show CDR1 as DFQATT and CDR2 as SNEGSKA (reference sequence). V lost 5 bases and J lost 6; bases outside the gene matches: 8. The CDR3 loop spans 14 amino acids. The CDR3 DNA follows: TGCAGTGCTGGACGAGCGGGGGGGCCCGATACGCAGTATTTT. Translating gives CSAGRAGGPDTQYF.

This chain connects TRBV27 to TRBJ2-7, with D perhaps assigned TRBD1 or TRBD2 (6 bases each). V was shortened by 0 bases and J by 3 bases, with 9 bases between the two germline ends. The CDR3 covers 14 residues. Germline lookup yields CDR1 MNHEY and CDR2 SMNVEV (reference sequence). CDR3: CASSLSEGVYEQYF. Written as DNA, the CDR3 is TGTGCCAGCAGTTTATCGGAGGGGGTCTACGAGCAGTACTTC.

V usage is TRBV4-3 and J usage is TRBJ2-7, with TRBD2 matching 12 bases. V was clipped by 3 bases and J by 2 bases; unmatched bases: 14. Per germline, CDR1 LGHNA and CDR2 YSLEER. The CDR3 length is 19 residues. The CDR3 region is CASSHLWGEASGRAYEQYF. The CDR3 region has the DNA TGCGCCAGCAGCCACCTATGGGGAGAGGCTAGCGGGAGGGCCTACGAGCAGTACTTC.

The chain couples TRBV7-2 to TRBJ2-5, with D possibly being TRBD2 (6 bases). Trimming removed 8 bases at V and 0 bases at J, with 16 bases between. The CDR3 sequence is 15 residues long. CDR1 is SGHTA, CDR2 FQGNSA, per germline. DNA for the CDR3: TGTGCCAGCTCGGGGGAGATCCAGTACCAAGAGACCCAGTACTTC. Its translation is CASSGEIQYQETQYF.

This clonotype was observed a few times. The rearrangement links TRBV29-1 to TRBJ1-2; D is uncertain. V was shortened by 0 bases and J by 2 bases, with 13 bases between the two germline ends. There are 15 residues in the CDR3. Germline V gives CDR1 SQVTM, CDR2 ANQGSEA. The CDR3 spells CSVEDRELLNYGYTF. The CDR3 region has the DNA TGCAGCGTTGAAGATCGCGAGCTCTTGAACTATGGCTACACCTTC.

The table lists this clonotype with a few counts. The rearrangement uses TRBV19 and TRBJ2-7; D gene ambiguous. V lost 1 base, J lost 5 bases, and 18 bases lay in between. The CDR3 is 16 residues long. The germline CDR1 and CDR2 sequences are LNHDA and SQIVND (reference sequence). This CDR3 reads CASSIGRRTAGDEQYF. In nucleotides, the CDR3 is TGTGCCAGTAGTATAGGGCGACGGACGGCTGGCGACGAGCAGTACTTC.

The chain is built from TRBV12-3 or TRBV12-4 and TRBJ1-4; D remains ambiguous. V was trimmed by 3 bases and J by 8 bases, leaving 10 bases between them. The CDR3 has 13 residues. For the CDR3, the DNA is TGTGCCAGCAGTTTGGTAGACGGGGAAAAACTGTTTTTT. Translated: CASSLVDGEKLFF.

In its sample, this clonotype was seen many times. At one end, the junction sequence differs from germline, possibly due to a read error. This chain joins TRBV5-1 and TRBJ1-6, with D possibly being TRBD1 (6 bases). Germline values: CDR1 SGHRS, CDR2 YFSETQ. The CDR3 is made up of 14 amino acids. CDR3 in amino acids: CASSLQGPNSPLHF. The CDR3, as DNA: TGTGCCAGCAGCCTACAGGGTCCTAATTCACCCCTCCACTTT.

A few counts support this clonotype. CDR3: CASSLAGTGARETQYF. CDR3 in DNA: TGTGCCAGCAGTTTAGCCGGGACAGGGGCTCGAGAGACCCAGTACTTC. This rearrangement joins TRBV6-5 to TRBJ2-5; 10 bases map to TRBD1. The junction had 9 bases not matched to a gene; V was cut back by 4 bases and J by 4 bases. CDR1 and CDR2 from the germline V gene are MNHEY and SVGAGI. The CDR3 consists of 16 residues.

This clonotype occurred a few times. The V and J genes are TRBV7-2 and TRBJ2-1, with D possibly matching TRBD2 (6 bases). Trimming took 2 bases from V and 9 from J, leaving 11 bases between them. Germline-derived CDR1 and CDR2 are SGHTA and FQGNSA. This CDR3 is built from 13 residues. The CDR3, as DNA: TGTGCCAGCAGCTTAAGCGGGTTGGGTGAGCAGTTCTTC. Translation: CASSLSGLGEQFF.

CDR3 region: CASRDRLLNGELFF. The DNA for the CDR3 is TGTGCCAGCAGGGACAGGCTTCTAAACGGGGAGCTGTTTTTT. The chain employs TRBV11-2 and TRBJ2-2, with 7 nucleotides matching TRBD1. The CDR3 is made up of 14 amino acids. V was clipped by 6 bases and J by 7 bases; unmatched bases: 8. In germline, CDR1 is SGHAT, CDR2 FQNNGV.

In its sample, this clonotype was seen a few times. The CDR3 sequence is CASSLAGGTFADTQYF. DNA for the CDR3: TGTGCCAGCAGTTTAGCGGGGGGGACGTTCGCAGATACGCAGTATTTT. The chain joins TRBV12-3 or TRBV12-4 to TRBJ2-3; 7 bases line up with TRBD2. V was clipped by 0 bases and J by 4 bases; unmatched bases: 7. The CDR3 runs 16 residues.